Listed below are T cell receptor beta chains from one sample, sequenced in a study of cytomegalovirus exposure and HLA in healthy donors. TCRdb's table, derived via immunoSEQ multiplex PCR, lists solely in-frame clones and lacks some. The sample has over 100,000 clones, 76% seen once. The sample consisted of PBMCs. Receptor source: a woman between 40 and 55 years old in good health and CMV-seropositive. Each CDR3 is given with its conserved first and last residue. The order of the fields is CDR3 DNA, CDR3 protein, V gene, D gene, J gene, clone size. The D gene is left open where the match is weak. Only some rows state a clone size, as once, few, many or a class for expanded clones.

DNA: TGCGCCAGCAGCCACAGGGGAATAGGTAGTTCAGCTTTCTTT; CDR3: CASSHRGIGSSAFF; V: TRBV4-1; D: NA; J: TRBJ1-1; size: few
DNA: TGTGCCAGCAGTTGGGACTTCTTAAGCTCCTACGAGCAGTACTTC; CDR3: CASSWDFLSSYEQYF; V: TRBV6-5; D: NA; J: TRBJ2-7; size: NA
DNA: TGTGCCAGCAGGCGGACTAGCGGGGGGTACAATGAGCAGTTCTTC; CDR3: CASRRTSGGYNEQFF; V: TRBV6-5; D: TRBD2; J: TRBJ2-1; size: NA
DNA: TGCAGCGTTGATGGTAGCGGGGACTCCTACGAGCAGTACTTC; CDR3: CSVDGSGDSYEQYF; V: TRBV29-1; D: TRBD2; J: TRBJ2-7; size: NA
DNA: TGTGCCAGCACTTCCCCGATCGGGTATGAGCAGTTCTTC; CDR3: CASTSPIGYEQFF; V: TRBV7-2; D: NA; J: TRBJ2-1; size: once
DNA: TGCGCCAGCAGCCAAGAAAGGATCGGCCGGCGGAGTAATGAAAAACTGTTTTTT; CDR3: CASSQERIGRRSNEKLFF; V: TRBV4-1; D: NA; J: TRBJ1-4; size: NA
DNA: TGTGCCAGCAGTTACGCCTTTACAGGGAACACTGAAGCTTTCTTT; CDR3: CASSYAFTGNTEAFF; V: TRBV6-5; D: NA; J: TRBJ1-1; size: NA
DNA: TGCAGCGTTGAAGGCTACCGGGACAGGGGCCTATACACTGAAGCTTTCTTT; CDR3: CSVEGYRDRGLYTEAFF; V: TRBV29-1; D: TRBD1; J: TRBJ1-1; size: once
DNA: TGTGCCAGCGCACGAGGGACTAACTCCTACGAGCAGTACTTC; CDR3: CASARGTNSYEQYF; V: TRBV2; D: TRBD2; J: TRBJ2-7; size: NA
DNA: TGCGCCAGCAGCTTGGGCAGTTACACTGAAGCTTTCTTT; CDR3: CASSLGSYTEAFF; V: TRBV5-1; D: NA; J: TRBJ1-1; size: NA
DNA: TGTGCCAGCAGCCCGTACCTGGACAGCCTTAACTATGGCTACACCTTC; CDR3: CASSPYLDSLNYGYTF; V: TRBV5-4; D: NA; J: TRBJ1-2; size: NA
DNA: TGCGCCAGCAGCAGGACAGGAGAGAACACTGAAGCTTTCTTT; CDR3: CASSRTGENTEAFF; V: TRBV5-1; D: TRBD1; J: TRBJ1-1; size: NA
DNA: TGTGCCAGCCAGCAGGGGCAGGGTTTGAGGGAGACCCAGTACTTC; CDR3: CASQQGQGLRETQYF; V: TRBV27; D: NA; J: TRBJ2-5; size: few
DNA: TGTGCCAGCAGTGACCCCCGGGGATATAGCAATCAGCCCCAGCATTTT; CDR3: CASSDPRGYSNQPQHF; V: TRBV2; D: NA; J: TRBJ1-5; size: NA
DNA: TGTGCCTGGAGTGTATTCTGGCAGAACAATGAGCAGTTCTTC; CDR3: CAWSVFWQNNEQFF; V: TRBV30; D: NA; J: TRBJ2-1; size: NA
DNA: TGTGCCATCAGAGGGGGAGGGATGGGGGGCTCCTACAATGAGCAGTTCTTC; CDR3: CAIRGGGMGGSYNEQFF; V: TRBV10-3; D: NA; J: TRBJ2-1; size: NA
DNA: TGTGCCAGCCAAGGGACTAGCGGGGAAGAGACCCAGTACTTC; CDR3: CASQGTSGEETQYF; V: TRBV25-1; D: TRBD2; J: TRBJ2-5; size: few
DNA: TGTGCCAGCAGCCAGGGGGGGTATGAAGCTTTCTTT; CDR3: CASSQGGYEAFF; V: TRBV14; D: NA; J: TRBJ1-1; size: NA
DNA: TGTGCCAGCAGAAGGGATCAGGGAAGGCAGCCCCAGCATTTT; CDR3: CASRRDQGRQPQHF; V: TRBV6-1; D: NA; J: TRBJ1-5; size: NA
DNA: TGTGCCAGCAGCCTAGGTGACTGGGGAGCGACTGAAGCTTTCTTT; CDR3: CASSLGDWGATEAFF; V: TRBV7-6; D: NA; J: TRBJ1-1; size: NA
DNA: TGTGCCAGCAGCATAGGACAGGGTGTGAACACTGAAGCTTTCTTT; CDR3: CASSIGQGVNTEAFF; V: TRBV6-5; D: TRBD1; J: TRBJ1-1; size: NA
DNA: TGCAGCGTTCAGGAGGCTAGCGGGGTCACAGATACGCAGTATTTT; CDR3: CSVQEASGVTDTQYF; V: TRBV29-1; D: TRBD2; J: TRBJ2-3; size: NA
DNA: TGTGCCAGCAGTTACTCGCGGTCTGGAAACACCATATATTTT; CDR3: CASSYSRSGNTIYF; V: TRBV6-5; D: NA; J: TRBJ1-3; size: NA
DNA: TGTGCCTGGAGTCAAAATGGCTACACCTTC; CDR3: CAWSQNGYTF; V: TRBV30; D: NA; J: TRBJ1-2; size: NA
DNA: TGTGCCAGCAGTATTCCGGGACGGACAGAATACGAGCAGTACTTC; CDR3: CASSIPGRTEYEQYF; V: TRBV27; D: NA; J: TRBJ2-7; size: NA
DNA: TGCAGCGTTGCCGTTGGGAGGTCTAATGAAAAACTGTTTTTT; CDR3: CSVAVGRSNEKLFF; V: TRBV29-1; D: NA; J: TRBJ1-4; size: once
DNA: TGTGCCAGCTCACCCGGACAGGGTAGCAATCAGCCCCAGCATTTT; CDR3: CASSPGQGSNQPQHF; V: TRBV18; D: TRBD1; J: TRBJ1-5; size: NA
DNA: TGCGCCAGCAGCTTCGGGACAGGCCTCACAGATACGCAGTATTTT; CDR3: CASSFGTGLTDTQYF; V: TRBV5-1; D: TRBD1; J: TRBJ2-3; size: NA
DNA: TGTGCCAGCAGCGCGGTACAGGGTTACACTGAAGCTTTCTTT; CDR3: CASSAVQGYTEAFF; V: TRBV9; D: NA; J: TRBJ1-1; size: NA
DNA: TGTGCCAGCAGCCAAAATGCGCCCGGGGGGAATCAGCCCCAGCATTTT; CDR3: CASSQNAPGGNQPQHF; V: TRBV4-2; D: NA; J: TRBJ1-5; size: once
DNA: TGTGCCAGCAGTTTGCCGCAGGGGGGTGGCTACACCTTC; CDR3: CASSLPQGGGYTF; V: TRBV28; D: TRBD1; J: TRBJ1-2; size: few
DNA: TGTGCCAGCTCGACAGGGCAAGAGACCCAGTACTTC; CDR3: CASSTGQETQYF; V: TRBV18; D: TRBD1; J: TRBJ2-5; size: NA
DNA: TGTGCCAGCAGCGCGGGACAGGATTTTGAAAAACTGGTTTTT; CDR3: CASSAGQDFEKLVF; V: TRBV6-1; D: TRBD1; J: TRBJ1-4; size: NA
DNA: TGCGCCAGCAGCCAAGTCGGGGTCTTCCAAGAGACCCAGTACTTC; CDR3: CASSQVGVFQETQYF; V: TRBV4-1; D: NA; J: TRBJ2-5; size: NA
DNA: TGTGCCTCCGTGGGGGGGGTCACGCAGTATTTT; CDR3: CASVGGVTQYF; V: TRBV30; D: TRBD2; J: TRBJ2-3; size: NA
DNA: NA; CDR3: CASSAGFSAALETQYF; V: TRBV5-1; D: NA; J: TRBJ2-5; size: once
DNA: TGTGCCAGCAGCTTAGGGGCAGCCGAAGCTTTCTTT; CDR3: CASSLGAAEAFF; V: TRBV7-3; D: NA; J: TRBJ1-1; size: NA
DNA: TGTGCCTCCCCAAGGGACAGGGAATACGGGTGGGCCTATGGCTACACCTTC; CDR3: CASPRDREYGWAYGYTF; V: TRBV30; D: TRBD1; J: TRBJ1-2; size: NA
DNA: TGTGCCAGCGGCAGGACAGGGGGCGCGTACGAGCAGTACTTC; CDR3: CASGRTGGAYEQYF; V: TRBV6-5; D: TRBD1; J: TRBJ2-7; size: NA
DNA: TGCGCCAGCAGCCAAGGAACCGGGACTAGGGGCTTTGGGGAGCTGTTTTTT; CDR3: CASSQGTGTRGFGELFF; V: TRBV4-1; D: TRBD2; J: TRBJ2-2; size: NA
DNA: TGTGCCAGCAGTTACAGTCGCGGGGTTTCCGGGGAGCTGTTTTTT; CDR3: CASSYSRGVSGELFF; V: TRBV6-5; D: NA; J: TRBJ2-2; size: NA
DNA: TGTGCCTGGACCGGGGGGGGAGCTCAGCCCCAGCATTTT; CDR3: CAWTGGGAQPQHF; V: TRBV30; D: NA; J: TRBJ1-5; size: few
DNA: TGCAGCCTCTTTAGGGGCTCCAGCTATGGCTACACCTTC; CDR3: CSLFRGSSYGYTF; V: TRBV29-1; D: NA; J: TRBJ1-2; size: NA